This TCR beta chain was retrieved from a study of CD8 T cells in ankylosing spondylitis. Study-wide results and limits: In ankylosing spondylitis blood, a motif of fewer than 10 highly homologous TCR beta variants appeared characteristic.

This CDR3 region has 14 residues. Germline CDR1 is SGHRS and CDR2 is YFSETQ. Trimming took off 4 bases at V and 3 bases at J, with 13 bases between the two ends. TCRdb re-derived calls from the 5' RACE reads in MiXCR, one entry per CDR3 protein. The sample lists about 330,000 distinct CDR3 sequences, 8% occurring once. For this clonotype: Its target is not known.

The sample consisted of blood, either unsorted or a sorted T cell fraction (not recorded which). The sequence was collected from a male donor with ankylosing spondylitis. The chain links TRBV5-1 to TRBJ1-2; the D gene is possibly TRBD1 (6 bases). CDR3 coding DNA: TGCGCCAGCAGCACATTACAGGGTGACTATGGCTACACCTTC. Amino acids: CASSTLQGDYGYTF.